The clone carrying this T cell receptor (beta chain) has just a few counts. Its antigen is unidentified. The sample belongs to a study of T-cell reconstitution after alpha-beta-depleted transplantation in children. Study-wide points: T cells produced anew were the main source of T-cell counts and diversity one year after transplant. Approximately two months post-transplant, alpha-beta T cells reportedly originated from several hundred expanded graft clones.

A TCRbeta library incorporating unique molecular identifiers was prepared. From the PCR reads, TCRdb called clonotypes with MiXCR, one entry per CDR3 protein. This sample yields a few hundred thousand distinct CDR3 sequences, of which over 20% are seen a single time; roughly 9.7% belongs to the top ten. CDR1 and CDR2 from the germline V gene are DFQATT and SNEGSKA (reference sequence). The germline V and J ends were trimmed by 1 base and 5 bases, with 17 bases remaining between them. The CDR3 is made up of 15 amino acids. Sequences were derived from PBMCs, mostly from graft donor cells, sampled 180 days after TCRalphabeta/CD19-depleted stem cell transplant. The V call is TRBV20-1, the J call TRBJ1-2; the D gene is possibly TRBD1 (6 bases). This TCR came from a male patient younger than 18 who had a stem cell transplant for acute lymphoblastic leukemia, so the T cells may come from the graft donor. CDR3 in DNA: TGCAGTGCTAGAGGAGAGGCAGGGGTTAGATATGGCTACACCTTC. Translated, it gives CSARGEAGVRYGYTF.